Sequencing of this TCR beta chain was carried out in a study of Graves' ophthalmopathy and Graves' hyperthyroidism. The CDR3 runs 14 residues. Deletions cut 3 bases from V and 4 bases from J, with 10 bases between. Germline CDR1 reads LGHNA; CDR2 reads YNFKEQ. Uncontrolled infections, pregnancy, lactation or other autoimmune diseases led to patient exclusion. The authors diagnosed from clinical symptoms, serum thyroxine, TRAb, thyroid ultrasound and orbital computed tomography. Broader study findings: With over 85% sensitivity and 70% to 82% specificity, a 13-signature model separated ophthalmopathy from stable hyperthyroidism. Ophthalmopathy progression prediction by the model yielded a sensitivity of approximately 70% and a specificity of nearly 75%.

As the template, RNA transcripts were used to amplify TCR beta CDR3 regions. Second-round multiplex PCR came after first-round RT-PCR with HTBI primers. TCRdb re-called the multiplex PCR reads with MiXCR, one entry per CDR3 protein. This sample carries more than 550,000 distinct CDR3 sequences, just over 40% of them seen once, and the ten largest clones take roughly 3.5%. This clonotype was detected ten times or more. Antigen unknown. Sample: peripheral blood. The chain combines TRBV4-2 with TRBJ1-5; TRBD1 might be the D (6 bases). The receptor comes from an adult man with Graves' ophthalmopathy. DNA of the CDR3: TGTGCCAGCAGCCACACAGGGACTAATCAGCCCCAGCATTTT. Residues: CASSHTGTNQPQHF.